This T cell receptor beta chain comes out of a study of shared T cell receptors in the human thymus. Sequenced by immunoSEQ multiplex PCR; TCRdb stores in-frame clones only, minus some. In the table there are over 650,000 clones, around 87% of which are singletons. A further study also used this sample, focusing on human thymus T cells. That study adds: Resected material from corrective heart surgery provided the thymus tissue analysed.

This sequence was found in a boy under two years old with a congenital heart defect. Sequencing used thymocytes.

The CDR3 DNA sequence: TGTGCCAGCAGCTACCGGACTAGCGTGGCCTTGAGTCCCTACGAGCAGTACTTC. This gives the protein CASSYRTSVALSPYEQYF. The V and J genes are TRBV28 and TRBJ2-7; 9 bases map to TRBD2. V trimming: 6 bases; J trimming: 2 bases; junction bases outside the gene matches: 17. The CDR3 extends over 18 amino acids. Germline loops: CDR1 MDHEN, CDR2 SYDVKM.